Listed below are T cell receptor beta chains from one sample, sequenced in a study of preoperative IRX-2 immunotherapy in early breast cancer. Assay used: immunoSEQ multiplex PCR; TCRdb lists only in-frame clones, some missing. Here the sample spans around 43,000 clones, around 77% being singletons. Sequenced here: tumor tissue, sampled after IRX-2 immunotherapy. The receptors come from a human donor with breast cancer. The CDR3 runs from the conserved cysteine through the conserved F or W. D genes are given only for firm matches. Clone sizes are given selectively: once, few, many, or a class where the clone is expanded.

cdr3_nt cdr3_aa clone_size v_call d_call j_call cdr3_length
TGTGCCAGCAGTTTCAACGGCAATCAGCCCCAGCATTTT CASSFNGNQPQHF . TRBV6-8 . TRBJ1-5 13
TGCGCCAGCAGTACGGGACAGAGCAATGAGCAGTTCTTC CASSTGQSNEQFF few TRBV10-1 TRBD1 TRBJ2-1 13
TGTGCCAGCAGCCCCCAGAGGGGGGGAGAGACCCAGTACTTC CASSPQRGGETQYF . TRBV11-3 . TRBJ2-5 14
TGTGCCAGCAGCTTGTCGGCTAGCGGCTACAATGAGCAGTTCTTC CASSLSASGYNEQFF few TRBV7-7 TRBD2 TRBJ2-1 15
TGTGCCAGTAGTATAGTAAATAGCGGGAGGGCCTTTCCAGATACGCAGTATTTT CASSIVNSGRAFPDTQYF . TRBV19 TRBD2 TRBJ2-3 18
TGTGCCAGCAGCCAAACGGATAGCCGTATAGGCTACACCTTC CASSQTDSRIGYTF . TRBV28 . TRBJ1-2 14
TGTGCCAGTAGTATATCGGACGAGCAGTACTTC CASSISDEQYF . TRBV19 . TRBJ2-7 11
TGTGCCAATGAAGCGTGCCGGGGAAGAATTTCTAGCAATCAGCCCCAGCATTTT CANEACRGRISSNQPQHF . TRBV6-8 . TRBJ1-5 18
TGTGCCAGCTCAACAGGGGAAAAGACTGAAGCTTTCTTT CASSTGEKTEAFF . TRBV18 TRBD1 TRBJ1-1 13
TGTGCCAGCAGCTTAGTTTCTAGCGGGAGCTACGAGCAGTACTTC CASSLVSSGSYEQYF . TRBV11-3 TRBD2 TRBJ2-7 15
TGCGCCAGCAGCTCCGGGACAGGGGGCTTAGATACGCAGTATTTT CASSSGTGGLDTQYF . TRBV5-1 TRBD1 TRBJ2-3 15
TGTGCCTGGACTAGCGGGAACACAGATACGCAGTATTTT CAWTSGNTDTQYF . TRBV30 TRBD2 TRBJ2-3 13
TGTGCCAGCAGTTCACCCGGACAGGGAGACAGTCAGCCCCAGCATTTT CASSSPGQGDSQPQHF . TRBV28 TRBD1 TRBJ1-5 16
TGTGCCAGCTCACCACCCAGCGGGAGGGCAGATACGCAGTATTTT CASSPPSGRADTQYF . TRBV18 TRBD2 TRBJ2-3 15
TGCAGCGTTGAGGGGCGGGGGGCCGTGTACAATGAGCAGTTCTTC CSVEGRGAVYNEQFF . TRBV29-1 TRBD2 TRBJ2-1 15
TGTGCTAGTGGCCAAGCGGGGGGTATGCGGAATACGCAGTATTTT CASGQAGGMRNTQYF few TRBV12-5 TRBD2 TRBJ2-3 15
TGCGCCAGCAGTCTCTACCGGGACAGGGGGCTCTACGAGCAGTACTTC CASSLYRDRGLYEQYF . TRBV23-1 TRBD1 TRBJ2-7 16
TGTGCCAGCCGGGGTTTGGGCGAGCAGTACTTC CASRGLGEQYF . TRBV6-7 . TRBJ2-7 11
TGTGCCAGCAGCGGACAGATGGGTTCGTACGAGCAGTACTTC CASSGQMGSYEQYF once TRBV7-1 . TRBJ2-7 14
TGTGCTAGTGATCGGGGCAGGGCCGGGGGCTACACCTTC CASDRGRAGGYTF . TRBV12-5 . TRBJ1-2 13
TGTGCCACCCAGAGGACTAGCGGGATAAATGAGCAGTTCTTC CATQRTSGINEQFF . TRBV6-8 TRBD2 TRBJ2-1 14
TGTGCCACCAAGGGGGGCGGAACCTACAATGAGCAGTTCTTC CATKGGGTYNEQFF . TRBV28 . TRBJ2-1 14
TGCGCCAGCAGCTTGGTCGGGGACCCCTACAATGAGCAGTTCTTC CASSLVGDPYNEQFF . TRBV5-1 . TRBJ2-1 15
TGTGCCAGTAGTATAGAGACCATTCGAGGGGAGCTGTTTTTT CASSIETIRGELFF . TRBV19 . TRBJ2-2 14
TGTGCCAGCAGCTCCCATTCCCAGCGGGGGGGCCTGACAGATACGCAGTATTTT CASSSHSQRGGLTDTQYF . TRBV11-1 TRBD2 TRBJ2-3 18
TGTGCCAGCTCACGATATGGACGGACTAACTACGAGCAGTACTTC CASSRYGRTNYEQYF . TRBV18 . TRBJ2-7 15
TGTGCCAGCAGTGGTATTGGGTATTCACCCCTCCACTTT CASSGIGYSPLHF . TRBV25-1 . TRBJ1-6 13
TGCGCCAGCAGCGGGGGACAGGGGGCCAACACCGGGGAGCTGTTTTTT CASSGGQGANTGELFF . TRBV5-1 TRBD1 TRBJ2-2 16
TGTGCCAGCAGCTTGGGTACTACCCTCACAGATACGCAGTATTTT CASSLGTTLTDTQYF . TRBV11-1 . TRBJ2-3 15
TGTGCCAGCAGCCGAACTAGCGGGCCTAACAATGAGCAGTTCTTC CASSRTSGPNNEQFF . TRBV28 TRBD2 TRBJ2-1 15
TGTGCCAGTAGTCTCCGTGGAGGGCTTTACGGAAACACCATATATTTT CASSLRGGLYGNTIYF . TRBV19 . TRBJ1-3 16
TGTGCCAGCAGCCCTTCGTCTAGAGGGAACACCGGGGAGCTGTTTTTT CASSPSSRGNTGELFF few TRBV11-3 . TRBJ2-2 16
TGTGCCAGCCAGACCCGCAGCGGGGCCAACGTCCTGACTTTC CASQTRSGANVLTF . TRBV18 . TRBJ2-6 14
TGCGCCAGCAGCCTATTCGAGACGGGGGCTCGGGAGCAGTACTTC CASSLFETGAREQYF . TRBV5-1 . TRBJ2-7 15
TGCGCCAGCAGCTTGGAACAGGGCCCACCCTACAATGAGCAGTTCTTC CASSLEQGPPYNEQFF . TRBV5-1 . TRBJ2-1 16